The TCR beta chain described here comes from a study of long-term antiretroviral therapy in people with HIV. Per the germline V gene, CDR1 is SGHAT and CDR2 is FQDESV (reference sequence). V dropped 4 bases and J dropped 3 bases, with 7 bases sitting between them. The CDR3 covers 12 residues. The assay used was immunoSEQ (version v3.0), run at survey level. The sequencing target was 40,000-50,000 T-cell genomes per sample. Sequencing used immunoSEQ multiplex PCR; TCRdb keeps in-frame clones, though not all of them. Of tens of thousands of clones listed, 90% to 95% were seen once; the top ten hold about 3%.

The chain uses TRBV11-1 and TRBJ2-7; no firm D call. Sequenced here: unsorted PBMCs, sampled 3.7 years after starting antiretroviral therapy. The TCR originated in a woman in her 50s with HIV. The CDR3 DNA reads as TGTGCCAGCAGCTGGGATGGCTACGAGCAGTACTTC. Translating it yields CASSWDGYEQYF.